This T cell receptor beta chain was documented in a study of T cells in Graves' hyperthyroidism and ophthalmopathy. Turning to the study itself: Initial diagnosis, before any treatment, was when peripheral blood was collected. Study-wide findings and caveats: A median about 7 months before onset, the model predicted ophthalmopathy.

Amplification yielded TCR beta CDR3 regions, with RNA transcripts as the source. Carried out on the TCR CDR3, a first-round RT-PCR used the HTBI primer set. MiXCR, applied by TCRdb to the multiplex PCR reads, yields one record per CDR3 protein. Seen here are more than 450,000 distinct CDR3 sequences, about 20% observed once, and the top ten hold 47%. Researchers barred patients who had uncontrolled infection, other autoimmune disease, pregnancy or lactation. CDR3 length: 13 residues. Germline V CDR1 and CDR2: SGHRS, YFSETQ. Trimming took off 3 bases at V and 4 bases at J, with 10 bases between the two ends. This clonotype was observed a handful of times. No antigen is known for it.

The receptor was isolated from a man aged 40-49 years with Graves' ophthalmopathy. The gene calls are TRBV5-1 and TRBJ1-2; possibly TRBD1 for D (5 bases). Sequencing used blood. The CDR3 nucleotides read TGCGCCAGCAGCTCGCAGGGATCCTATGGCTACACCTTC. Translated: CASSSQGSYGYTF.